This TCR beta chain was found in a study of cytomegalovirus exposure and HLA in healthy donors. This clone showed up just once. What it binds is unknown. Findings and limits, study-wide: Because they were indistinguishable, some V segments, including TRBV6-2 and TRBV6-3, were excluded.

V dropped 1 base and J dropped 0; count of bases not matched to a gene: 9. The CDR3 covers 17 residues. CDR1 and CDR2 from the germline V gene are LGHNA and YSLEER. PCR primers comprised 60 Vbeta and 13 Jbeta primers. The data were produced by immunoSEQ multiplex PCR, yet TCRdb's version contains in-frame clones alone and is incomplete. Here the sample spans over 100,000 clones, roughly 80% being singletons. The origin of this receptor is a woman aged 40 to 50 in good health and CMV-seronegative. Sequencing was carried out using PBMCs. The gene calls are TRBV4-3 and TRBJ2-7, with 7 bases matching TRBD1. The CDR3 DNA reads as TGCGCCAGCAGCCAAGGACTACAGGGGTGGGACTCCTACGAGCAGTACTTC. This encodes CASSQGLQGWDSYEQYF.